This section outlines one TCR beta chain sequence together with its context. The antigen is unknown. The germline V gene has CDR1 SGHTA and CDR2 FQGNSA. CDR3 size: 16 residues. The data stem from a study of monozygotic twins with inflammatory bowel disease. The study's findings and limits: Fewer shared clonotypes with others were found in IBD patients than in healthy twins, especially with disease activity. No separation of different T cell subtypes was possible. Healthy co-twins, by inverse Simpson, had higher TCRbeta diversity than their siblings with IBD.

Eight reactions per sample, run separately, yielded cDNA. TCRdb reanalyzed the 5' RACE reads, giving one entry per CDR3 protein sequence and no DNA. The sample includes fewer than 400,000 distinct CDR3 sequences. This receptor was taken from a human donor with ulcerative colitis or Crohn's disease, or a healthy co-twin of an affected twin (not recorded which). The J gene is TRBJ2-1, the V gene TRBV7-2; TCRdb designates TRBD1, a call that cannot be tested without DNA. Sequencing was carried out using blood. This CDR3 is CASSLGQGGPYNEQFF.